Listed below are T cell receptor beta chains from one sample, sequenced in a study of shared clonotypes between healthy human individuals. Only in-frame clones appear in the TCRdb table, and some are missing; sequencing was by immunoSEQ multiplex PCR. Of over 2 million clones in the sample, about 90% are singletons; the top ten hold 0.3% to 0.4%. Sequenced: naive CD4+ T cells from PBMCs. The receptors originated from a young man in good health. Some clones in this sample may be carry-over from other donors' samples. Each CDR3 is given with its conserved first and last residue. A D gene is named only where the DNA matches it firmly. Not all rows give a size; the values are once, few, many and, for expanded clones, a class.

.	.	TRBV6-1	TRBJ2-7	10	CASSEDEQYF	TGTGCCAGCAGTGAAGACGAGCAGTACTTC
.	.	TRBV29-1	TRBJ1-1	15	CSVAGTSIMNTEAFF	TGCAGCGTTGCAGGGACCTCGATTATGAACACTGAAGCTTTCTTT
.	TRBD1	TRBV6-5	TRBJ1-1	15	CASSNDRGINTEAFF	TGTGCCAGCAGCAATGACAGGGGGATTAACACTGAAGCTTTCTTT
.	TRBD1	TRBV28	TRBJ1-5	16	CASSGARDRGNQPQHF	TGTGCCAGCAGTGGGGCCCGGGACAGGGGAAATCAGCCCCAGCATTTT
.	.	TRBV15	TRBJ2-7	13	CATSRDQRYEQYF	TGTGCCACCAGCAGAGATCAACGGTACGAGCAGTACTTC
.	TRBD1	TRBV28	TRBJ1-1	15	CASSFLGQVNTEAFF	TGTGCCAGCAGTTTCCTCGGACAGGTGAACACTGAAGCTTTCTTT
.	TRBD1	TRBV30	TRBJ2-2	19	CAWSLWGQGWGPNTGELFF	TGTGCCTGGAGTTTGTGGGGACAGGGATGGGGTCCAAACACCGGGGAGCTGTTTTTT
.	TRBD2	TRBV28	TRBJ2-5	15	CASSFGAGAQETQYF	TGTGCCAGCAGTTTCGGAGCGGGGGCCCAAGAGACCCAGTACTTC
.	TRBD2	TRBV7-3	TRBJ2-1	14	CASSGLAGYNEQFF	TGTGCCAGCAGCGGGCTAGCGGGCTACAATGAGCAGTTCTTC
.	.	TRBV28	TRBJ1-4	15	CATAGRVGTNEKLFF	TGTGCCACCGCCGGGAGGGTGGGGACTAATGAAAAACTGTTTTTT
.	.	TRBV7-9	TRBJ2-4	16	CASSLAYQGTKNIQYF	TGTGCCAGCAGCTTAGCTTATCAGGGAACCAAAAACATTCAGTACTTC
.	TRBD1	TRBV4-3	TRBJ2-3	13	CASRGQGWDTQYF	TGCGCCAGCAGGGGACAGGGGTGGGATACGCAGTATTTT
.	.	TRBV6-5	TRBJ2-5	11	CASSYSGTQYF	TGTGCCAGCAGTTACTCCGGGACCCAGTACTTC
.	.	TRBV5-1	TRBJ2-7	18	CASSRVPLPGASSYEQYF	TGCGCCAGCAGCCGAGTCCCCCTCCCAGGGGCCAGCTCCTACGAGCAGTACTTC
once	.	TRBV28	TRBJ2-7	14	CASSLEFRVSEQYF	TGTGCCAGCAGTTTAGAGTTCCGGGTGTCCGAGCAGTACTTC
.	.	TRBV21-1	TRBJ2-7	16	CASSNTGGLFSYEQYF	TGTGCCAGCAGCAACACCGGGGGACTGTTCTCCTACGAGCAGTACTTC
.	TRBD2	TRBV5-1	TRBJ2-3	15	CASSFSGRAPDTQYF	TGCGCCAGCAGCTTTAGCGGGAGGGCCCCAGATACGCAGTATTTT
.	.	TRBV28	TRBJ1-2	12	CASSLLGDSYTF	TGTGCCAGCAGTTTACTCGGGGACAGCTACACCTTC
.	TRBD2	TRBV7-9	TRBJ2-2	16	CASSLTSGRDAGELFF	TGTGCCAGCAGCTTGACTAGCGGGAGGGATGCCGGGGAGCTGTTTTTT
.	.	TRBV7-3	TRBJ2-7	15	CASSLGPPYRDEQYF	TGTGCCAGCAGCTTGGGACCTCCATACCGAGACGAGCAGTACTTC
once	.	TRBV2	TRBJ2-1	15	CASSRQQDTYNEQFF	TGTGCCAGCAGTCGGCAACAGGATACCTACAATGAGCAGTTCTTC
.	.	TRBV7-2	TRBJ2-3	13	CASSLGFTDTQYF	TGTGCCAGCAGCTTAGGCTTCACAGATACGCAGTATTTT
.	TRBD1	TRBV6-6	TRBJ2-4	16	CASSTDRVGAKNIQYF	TGTGCCAGCAGTACGGACAGGGTGGGAGCCAAAAACATTCAGTACTTC
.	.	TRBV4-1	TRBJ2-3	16	CASSHQRGAQTDTQYF	TGCGCCAGCAGCCATCAGAGGGGGGCGCAGACAGATACGCAGTATTTT
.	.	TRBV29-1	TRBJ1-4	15	CSVVGGGTTNEKLFF	TGCAGCGTTGTAGGCGGCGGGACAACTAATGAAAAACTGTTTTTT
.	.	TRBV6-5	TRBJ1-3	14	CASSKGGTGNTIYF	TGTGCCAGCAGTAAAGGGGGAACTGGAAACACCATATATTTT